A single sample gave rise to the 20 T cell receptor beta chains below, sequenced in a study of OX40 agonist ivuxolimab in advanced cancers. Assay: immunoSEQ multiplex PCR; the TCRdb copy retains only in-frame clones and omits some. The sample holds roughly 150,000 clones, roughly 94% seen once. The sample consisted of CD4+ or CD8+ T cells sorted from blood, taken in a trial of the OX40 agonist ivuxolimab. These receptor sequences come from an adult with an advanced solid tumor such as melanoma, head and neck, liver or kidney cancer.

The CDR3 nucleotides read TGTGCCAGCTCACCACCGAGCCGCGGCGGGGAGCAGTTCTTC. It yields the protein CASSPPSRGGEQFF. This chain links TRBV18 with TRBJ2-1, with D maybe TRBD2 (5 bases). CDR1 is KGHSH and CDR2 is LQKENI in the germline V gene. The CDR3 covers 14 residues. V was clipped by 0 bases and J by 10 bases, with 13 bases between them.

This clone was counted a single time. The V gene is TRBV18, the J gene TRBJ1-5; D ambiguous. Germline V gene data show CDR1 as KGHSH and CDR2 as LQKENI. CDR3 size: 15 residues. V was pared by 5 bases and J by 1 base, with 12 bases between. This CDR3 reads CASSTLELSNQPQHF. CDR3 DNA sequence: TGTGCCAGCTCAACGTTAGAACTAAGCAATCAGCCCCAGCATTTT. The variable domain in full, with the rest retrieved from reference TRBV18 and TRBJ1-5, is NAGVMQNPRHLVRRRGQEARLRCSPMKGHSHVYWYRQLPEEGLKFMVYLQKENIIDESGMPKERFSAEFPKEGPSILRIQQVVRGDSAAYFCASSTLELSNQPQHFGDGTRLSIL.

The chain uses TRBV7-2 and TRBJ1-2, with 10 bases identical to TRBD1. The CDR3 spans 17 residues. The J segment lost 2 bases and the V segment lost 0 bases, leaving 6 bases of the junction unmatched. The V gene's germline CDR1 is SGHTA and CDR2 FQGNSA. CDR3 nucleotides: TGTGCCAGCAGCTTAGCGGGACAGGGGTACGGCAACTATGGCTACACCTTC. Its protein is CASSLAGQGYGNYGYTF. The full variable domain, rest sourced from reference TRBV7-2 and TRBJ1-2, is GAGVSQSPSNKVTEKGKDVELRCDPISGHTALYWYRQSLGQGLEFLIYFQGNSAPDKSGLPSDRFSAERTGGSVSTLTIQRTQQEDSAVYLCASSLAGQGYGNYGYTFGSGTRLTVV.

The chain is built from TRBV18 and TRBJ2-1, with no clear D. The CDR3 runs to 16 residues. With 2 bases removed from V and 5 bases from J, the gap between germline ends came to 16 bases. In germline, CDR1 is KGHSH, CDR2 LQKENI. In DNA form, the CDR3 reads TGTGCCAGCTCACCATTCATGGACCGAGCCGACAATGAGCAGTTCTTC. It encodes CASSPFMDRADNEQFF.

The chain uses TRBV2 and TRBJ1-4; 12 bases are shared with TRBD1. The CDR3 sequence is 13 residues long. The V and J ends lost 11 bases and 9 bases, in that order; junction bases with no gene match: 7. CDR1 and CDR2 (germline): SNHLY, FYNNEI. The CDR3 protein is CAGSGTGGQKLFF. The CDR3 DNA sequence: TGTGCCGGTTCCGGGACAGGGGGCCAAAAACTGTTTTTT.

The J gene is TRBJ2-3, the V gene TRBV5-1; TRBD2 matches 12 bases. Trimming removed 4 bases from V and 2 bases from J; junction bases left unmatched: 8. CDR3 length: 17 amino acids. Germline CDR1 and CDR2: SGHRS and YFSETQ. The CDR3 sequence is CASSIRLAGAPTDTQYF. The CDR3 bases are TGCGCCAGCAGCATCAGACTAGCGGGGGCCCCCACAGATACGCAGTATTTT.

The rearrangement links TRBV19 to TRBJ1-4, with D maybe TRBD1 (5 bases). The ends were cut back, 6 bases at V and 7 bases at J, with 15 bases in the middle. Germline-derived CDR1 and CDR2 are LNHDA and SQIVND (reference sequence). This CDR3 comprises 14 residues. CDR3 DNA: TGTGCCAGTAGAAGTCGGCAGGGAGTTGAAAAACTGTTTTTT. This encodes CASRSRQGVEKLFF.

The rearrangement joins TRBV13 to TRBJ2-7; D might be TRBD2 (6 bases). This CDR3 region has 14 residues. V shed 0 bases and J shed 3 bases, with 9 bases lying between them. Germline lookup yields CDR1 PRHDT and CDR2 FYEKMQ (reference sequence). CDR3: CASSLGGGVYEQYF. The CDR3 nucleotides read TGTGCCAGCAGCTTAGGGGGCGGGGTCTACGAGCAGTACTTC.

This rearrangement joins TRBV4-1 to TRBJ1-1; D is ambiguous. CDR1 and CDR2 from the germline V gene are MGHRA and YSYEKL. This CDR3 spans 14 amino acids. The V and J ends lost 7 bases and 5 bases respectively, with 17 bases between them. DNA for the CDR3: TGCGCCAGCACCACTACAGCGGGGTGGACTGAAGCTTTCTTT. Residues: CASTTTAGWTEAFF.

DNA for the CDR3: TGTGCCAGCAGGTACACAGGGACCAACTCCTACGAGCAGTACTTC. It is translated as CASRYTGTNSYEQYF. The chain combines TRBV6-6 with TRBJ2-7, with D possibly TRBD1 on 6 matching bases. V lost 6 bases and J 0 bases, leaving 15 bases between the germline ends. The CDR3 has 15 amino acids. Germline values: CDR1 MNHNY, CDR2 SVGAGI (reference sequence).

This chain connects TRBV7-2 to TRBJ1-2; perhaps TRBD1 as D (5 bases). CDR1 and CDR2 from the germline V gene are SGHTA and FQGNSA. This CDR3 contains 16 residues. V was cut by 5 bases and J by 0 bases, with 16 bases left in between. CDR3 sequence (DNA): TGTGCCAGCAGCCGAAGAGGGACTGAAGCTAACTATGGCTACACCTTC. Translated, it gives CASSRRGTEANYGYTF.

The chain has TRBV7-9 and TRBJ1-3; 7 nucleotides match TRBD1. This CDR3 has 16 amino acids. J lost 2 bases, V lost 4 bases, and 8 bases had no gene match. Germline lookup yields CDR1 SEHNR and CDR2 FQNEAQ (reference sequence). The CDR3, as DNA: TGTGCCAGCAGCTCCTTGGACAGGCAGGCTGGAAACACCATATATTTT. Amino acids: CASSSLDRQAGNTIYF.

This clone was seen more than once but under ten times. This chain uses TRBV5-1 with TRBJ1-1; D unclear. Germline-derived CDR1 and CDR2 are SGHRS and YFSETQ. Trimming removed 2 bases from V and 5 bases from J, with 16 bases in between. The CDR3 runs 15 residues. The CDR3 nucleotides read TGCGCCAGCAGCTTTTCAGCGGTTTTGGGGACTGAAGCTTTCTTT. Amino acid sequence: CASSFSAVLGTEAFF.

The chain employs TRBV6-5 and TRBJ2-5; D is ambiguous. The CDR3 has 15 residues. Germline CDR1 MNHEY, CDR2 SVGAGI. The V end was cut by 2 bases, the J end by 4 bases, with 14 bases between. Here the CDR3 reads CASSYVWKGPETQYF. CDR3 nucleotides: TGTGCCAGCAGTTACGTCTGGAAGGGTCCAGAGACCCAGTACTTC.

This sequence joins TRBV18 and TRBJ2-1; D remains ambiguous. Trimming pared 5 bases from V and 1 base from J, leaving 9 bases between. The CDR3 runs to 14 residues. Germline V gene lookup returns CDR1 KGHSH and CDR2 LQKENI. The CDR3 DNA reads as TGTGCCAGCTCAGGCGGTACATCCTACAATGAGCAGTTCTTC. Residues: CASSGGTSYNEQFF.

The genes are TRBV11-2 and TRBJ1-1; D remains ambiguous. The ends were cut back, 1 base at V and 2 bases at J, with 5 bases in the middle. CDR3 size: 13 residues. The germline V gene encodes CDR1 SGHAT and CDR2 FQNNGV. This chain's CDR3 is CASSLGGNTEAFF. The CDR3 region has the DNA TGTGCCAGCAGCTTAGGGGGAAACACTGAAGCTTTCTTT.

The rearrangement joins TRBV2 to TRBJ2-5, with D unclear. V dropped 9 bases and J dropped 3 bases, with 14 bases sitting between them. The germline gives CDR1 SNHLY, CDR2 FYNNEI. This CDR3 has 13 residues. The CDR3 region is CARGLQPKETQYF. The DNA of the CDR3 is TGTGCCAGGGGATTACAGCCAAAAGAGACCCAGTACTTC.

In this sample, this clone turned up once. V and J are TRBV5-1 and TRBJ1-1; 7 positions match TRBD1. The length of the CDR3 is 16 residues. J lost 6 bases, V lost 0 bases, and 11 bases had no gene match. Germline assignment: CDR1 SGHRS and CDR2 YFSETQ. The CDR3 bases are TGCGCCAGCAGCTTGGCGAATACAGGGGTCGTCTCTGAAGCTTTCTTT. Its translation: CASSLANTGVVSEAFF.

This clone showed up just a few times. Different DNA sequences within this sample yield the same CDR3. The chain recombines TRBV11-2 with TRBJ1-2, with unresolved D. Per germline, CDR1 SGHAT and CDR2 FQNNGV. Trimming took 3 bases from V and 7 from J, leaving 6 bases between them. The CDR3 is 11 residues long. CDR3 loop: CASSFRGGYTF. The CDR3 DNA sequence: TGTGCCAGCAGCTTCCGGGGTGGCTACACCTTC.

V and J are TRBV11-2 and TRBJ1-5, with 7 nucleotides matching TRBD1. CDR1 and CDR2 (germline): SGHAT, FQNNGV. The CDR3 has 14 residues. The V gene end was trimmed by 5 bases and the J gene end by 2 bases; junction bases not matched to a gene: 3. The CDR3 region is CASSVDRGNQPQHF. CDR3 DNA sequence: TGTGCCAGCAGCGTCGACAGGGGCAATCAGCCCCAGCATTTT.